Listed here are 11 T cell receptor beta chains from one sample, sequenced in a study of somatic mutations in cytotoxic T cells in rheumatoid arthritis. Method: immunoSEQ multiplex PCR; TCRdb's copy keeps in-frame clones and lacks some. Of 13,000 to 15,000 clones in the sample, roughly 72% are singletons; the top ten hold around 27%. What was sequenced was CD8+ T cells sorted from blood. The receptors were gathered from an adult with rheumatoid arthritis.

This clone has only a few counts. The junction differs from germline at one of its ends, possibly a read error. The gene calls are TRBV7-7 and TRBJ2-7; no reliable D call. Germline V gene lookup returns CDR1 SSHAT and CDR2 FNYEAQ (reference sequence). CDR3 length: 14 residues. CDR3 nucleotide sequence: TGTGCTAGCAGCTTAGGTCTGGGCCACTACGAGCAGTACTTC. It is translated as CASSLGLGHYEQYF.

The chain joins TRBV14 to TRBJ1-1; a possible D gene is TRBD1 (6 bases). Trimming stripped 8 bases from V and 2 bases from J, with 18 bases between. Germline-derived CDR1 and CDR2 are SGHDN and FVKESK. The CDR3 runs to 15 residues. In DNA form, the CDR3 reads TGTGCCAGCGGCTCGGCGGGGGCCCTCAACACTGAAGCTTTCTTT. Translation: CASGSAGALNTEAFF.

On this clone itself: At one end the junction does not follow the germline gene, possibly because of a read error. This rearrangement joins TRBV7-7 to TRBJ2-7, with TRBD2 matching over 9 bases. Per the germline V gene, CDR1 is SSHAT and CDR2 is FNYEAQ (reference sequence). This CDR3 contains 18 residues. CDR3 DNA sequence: TGTGCTAGCAGCTTAGCCCCCGCGTCGGCGGGGGGGTACTACGAGCAGTACTTC. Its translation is CASSLAPASAGGYYEQYF.

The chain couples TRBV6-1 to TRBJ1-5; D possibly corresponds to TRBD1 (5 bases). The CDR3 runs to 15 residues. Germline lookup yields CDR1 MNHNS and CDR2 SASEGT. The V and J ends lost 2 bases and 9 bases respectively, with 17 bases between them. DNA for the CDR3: TGTGCCAGCAGTGAACTGGTGGGGGGGACGGCGCCCCAGCATTTT. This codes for CASSELVGGTAPQHF.

The CDR3 DNA sequence: TGTGCCAGCAGTTTGGGACTAGCGGAGGGCAATGGGGTCGGGTTGGAGCAGTACTTC. This encodes CASSLGLAEGNGVGLEQYF. The chain recombines TRBV28 with TRBJ2-7; 11 bases map to TRBD2. Germline CDR1 and CDR2: MDHEN and SYDVKM. The CDR3 runs 19 residues. V lost 3 bases and J lost 7; bases outside the gene matches: 20.

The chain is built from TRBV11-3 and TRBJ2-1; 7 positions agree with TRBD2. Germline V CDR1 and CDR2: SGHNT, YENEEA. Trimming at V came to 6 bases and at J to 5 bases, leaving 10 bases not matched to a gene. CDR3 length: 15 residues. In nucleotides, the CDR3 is TGTGCCAGCAGTCAGCCGGGGGGACCCCACAATGAGCAGTTCTTC. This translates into CASSQPGGPHNEQFF.

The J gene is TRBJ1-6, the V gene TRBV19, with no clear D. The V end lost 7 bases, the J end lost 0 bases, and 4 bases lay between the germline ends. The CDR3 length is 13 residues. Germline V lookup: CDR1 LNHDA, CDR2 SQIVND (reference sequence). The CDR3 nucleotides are TGTGCCAGTAAGACCTCCTATAATTCACCCCTCCACTTT. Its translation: CASKTSYNSPLHF.

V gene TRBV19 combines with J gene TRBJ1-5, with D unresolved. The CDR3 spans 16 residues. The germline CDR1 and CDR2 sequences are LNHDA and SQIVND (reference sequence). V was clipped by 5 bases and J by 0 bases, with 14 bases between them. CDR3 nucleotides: TGTGCCAGTAGTCCGACCCGGTACATTAGCAATCAGCCCCAGCATTTT. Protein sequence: CASSPTRYISNQPQHF.

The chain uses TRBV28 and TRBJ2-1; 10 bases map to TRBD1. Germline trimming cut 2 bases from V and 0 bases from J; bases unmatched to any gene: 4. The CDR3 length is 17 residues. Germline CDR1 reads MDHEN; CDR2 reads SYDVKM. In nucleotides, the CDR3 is TGTGCCAGCAGTTTAGACAGGGGGCAAAGCTCCTACAATGAGCAGTTCTTC. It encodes CASSLDRGQSSYNEQFF.

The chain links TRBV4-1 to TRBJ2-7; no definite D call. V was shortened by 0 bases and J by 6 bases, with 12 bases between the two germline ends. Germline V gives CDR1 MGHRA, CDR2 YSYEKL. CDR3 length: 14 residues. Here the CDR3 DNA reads TGCGCCAGCAGCCAAGACAGTAAGGTCTCCGAGCAGTACTTC. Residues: CASSQDSKVSEQYF.

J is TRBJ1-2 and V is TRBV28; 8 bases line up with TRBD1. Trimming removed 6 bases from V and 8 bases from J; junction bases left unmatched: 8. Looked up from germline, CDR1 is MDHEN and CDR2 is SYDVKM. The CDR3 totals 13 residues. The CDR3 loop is CASRKTGVGGYTF. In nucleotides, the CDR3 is TGTGCCAGCAGGAAGACAGGGGTAGGAGGCTACACCTTC.